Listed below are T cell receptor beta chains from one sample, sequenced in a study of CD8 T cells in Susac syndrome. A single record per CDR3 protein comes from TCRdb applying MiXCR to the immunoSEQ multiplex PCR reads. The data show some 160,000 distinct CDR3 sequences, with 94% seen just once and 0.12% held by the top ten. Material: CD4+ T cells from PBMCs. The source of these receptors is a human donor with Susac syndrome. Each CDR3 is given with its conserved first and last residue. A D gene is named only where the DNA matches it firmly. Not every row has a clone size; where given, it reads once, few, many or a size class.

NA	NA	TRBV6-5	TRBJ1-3	CASKSSGSTIYF	TGTGCCAGCAAGAGCTCTGGGAGCACCATATATTTT
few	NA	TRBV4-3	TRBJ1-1	CASSFGTGQAFF	TGCGCCAGCAGCTTTGGGACCGGACAGGCTTTCTTT
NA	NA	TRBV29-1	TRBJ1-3	CSVESGMGPISGNTIYF	TGCAGCGTTGAAAGCGGAATGGGTCCGATCTCTGGAAACACCATATATTTT
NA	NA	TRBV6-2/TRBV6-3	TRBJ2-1	CASSRSTGYNEQFF	TGTGCCAGCAGTCGTTCGACAGGCTACAATGAGCAGTTCTTC
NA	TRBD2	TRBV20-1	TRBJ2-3	CSARDLALAERQYF	TGCAGTGCTAGAGATCTAGCACTAGCGGAGAGGCAGTATTTT
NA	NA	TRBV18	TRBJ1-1	CASSPSGGRNTEAFF	TGTGCCAGCTCCCCTAGCGGGGGGCGGAACACTGAAGCTTTCTTT
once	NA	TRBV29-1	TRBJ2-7	CSVMEASIYEQYF	TGCAGCGTGATGGAGGCTTCTATCTACGAGCAGTACTTC
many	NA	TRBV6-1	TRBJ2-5	CASSPGQLKETQYF	TGTGCCAGCAGCCCAGGTCAGCTAAAAGAGACCCAGTACTTC
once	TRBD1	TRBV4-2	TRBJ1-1	CASSQAPTGDTEAFF	TGTGCCAGCAGCCAAGCCCCTACAGGGGACACTGAAGCTTTCTTT
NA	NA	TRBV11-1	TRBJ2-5	CASSFSRVQTQYF	TGTGCCAGCAGCTTTTCCAGGGTGCAGACCCAGTACTTC
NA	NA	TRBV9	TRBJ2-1	CASSVEGKGQFF	TGTGCCAGCAGCGTAGAAGGCAAGGGGCAGTTCTTC
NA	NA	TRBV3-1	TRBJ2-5	CASSQEASLWVGTQYF	TGTGCCAGCAGCCAAGAAGCAAGCCTCTGGGTCGGGACCCAGTACTTC
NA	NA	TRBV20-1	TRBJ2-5	CSARDPGPGRETQYF	TGCAGTGCTAGAGATCCCGGACCGGGGAGGGAGACCCAGTACTTC
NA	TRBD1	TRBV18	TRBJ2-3	CASSPKKSGQAGTDTQYF	TGTGCCAGCTCACCGAAGAAATCTGGACAGGCCGGCACAGATACGCAGTATTTT
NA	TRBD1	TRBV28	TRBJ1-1	CASNLIPGTGGVSAFF	TGTGCCAGCAACTTAATTCCCGGGACAGGGGGCGTGAGTGCTTTCTTT
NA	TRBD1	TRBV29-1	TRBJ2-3	CSAGQTGDHTDTQYF	TGCAGCGCTGGTCAGACAGGGGACCACACAGATACGCAGTATTTT
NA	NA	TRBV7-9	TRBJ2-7	CASSLWLGRTTTYEQYF	TGTGCCAGCAGCTTATGGTTGGGTCGCACTACCACCTACGAGCAGTACTTC